Listed below are T cell receptor beta chains from one sample, sequenced in a study of shared clonotypes between healthy human individuals. The assay was immunoSEQ multiplex PCR, and TCRdb's table has in-frame clones only and misses some. The sample carries about 1.1 million clones, roughly 80% recorded once. Material for sequencing was memory CD4+ T cells from PBMCs. These receptors were obtained from a man aged 18 to 29 in good health. Some clones in this sample may be carry-over from other donors' samples. The CDR3 runs from the conserved cysteine through the conserved F or W. The D gene is left open where the match is weak. A clone size is listed for some rows: how often the clone was seen (once, few, many), or a class if it is expanded.

abundance,j_gene,v_gene,d_gene,CDR3nt,CDR3aa
-,TRBJ1-5,TRBV28,-,TGTGCCAGCAGCCTCGCCGGGGTCTCCGTGGGTCAGCCCCAGCATTTT,CASSLAGVSVGQPQHF
-,TRBJ2-3,TRBV7-8,TRBD1,TGTGCCAGCAGCGCGACAGGGGGAGGCACAGATACGCAGTATTTT,CASSATGGGTDTQYF
-,TRBJ2-2,TRBV5-4,TRBD1,TGTGCCAGCAGCCCCGGGGACAGGCGGAACACCGGGGAGCTGTTTTTT,CASSPGDRRNTGELFF
-,TRBJ2-2,TRBV5-1,TRBD1,TGCGCCAGCAGCCTGATTCCCGGGACAGGGACCGGGGAGCTGTTTTTT,CASSLIPGTGTGELFF
-,TRBJ1-2,TRBV5-1,TRBD1,TGCGCCAGCAGCTTCGGCGGAGGGGACAGGGGCTACACCTTC,CASSFGGGDRGYTF
-,TRBJ2-1,TRBV15,TRBD2,TGTGCCACCGGCCTTACAGGACTAGCGGTTAATGAGCAGTTCTTC,CATGLTGLAVNEQFF
-,TRBJ2-2,TRBV5-1,TRBD2,TGCGCCAGCAGCTTGTCGTCGGGACTACCGAACACCGGGGAGCTGTTTTTT,CASSLSSGLPNTGELFF
-,TRBJ1-1,TRBV25-1,TRBD1,TGTGCCAGCCGGGGGACAGGGGGTTACACTGAAGCTTTCTTT,CASRGTGGYTEAFF
-,TRBJ2-2,TRBV18,-,TGTGCCAGCTCACCCGTTGGTGACGGGGAGCTGTTTTTT,CASSPVGDGELFF
-,TRBJ2-3,TRBV7-2,-,TGTGCCAGCAGCGCCCAGCGATTTGATACGCAGTATTTT,CASSAQRFDTQYF
-,TRBJ2-6,TRBV5-1,TRBD1,TGCGCCAGCAGCGCGACAGGGGGCTCTGGGGCCAACGTCCTGACTTTC,CASSATGGSGANVLTF
-,TRBJ2-2,TRBV19,-,TGTGCCAGCCGCACCACCGGGGAGCTGTTTTTT,CASRTTGELFF
-,TRBJ1-1,TRBV30,-,TGTGCCTGGGGACGCCGGAACACTGAAGCTTTCTTT,CAWGRRNTEAFF
-,TRBJ2-5,TRBV15,TRBD1,TGTGCCACCAGCGAATCGACAGGGGGAGAGACCCAGTACTTC,CATSESTGGETQYF
-,TRBJ1-3,TRBV7-9,-,TGTGCCGGGACGGCGGAGGCGGGACCTGGAAACACCATATATTTT,CAGTAEAGPGNTIYF
-,TRBJ2-1,TRBV7-2,-,TGTGCCAGCAGCTTAGGCACTAGCCCCTACAATGAGCAGTTCTTC,CASSLGTSPYNEQFF
-,TRBJ1-6,TRBV11-2,-,TGTGCCAGCAGCTTAGGTCAGGGGCTGGGTTCACCCCTCCACTTT,CASSLGQGLGSPLHF
-,TRBJ2-3,TRBV19,-,TGTGCCAGTAGTATAGGGGGCACAGATACGCAGTATTTT,CASSIGGTDTQYF
-,TRBJ1-2,TRBV25-1,-,TGTGCCAGCAGTGAAGACATCCGCTATGGCTACACCTTC,CASSEDIRYGYTF
-,TRBJ2-1,TRBV15,-,TGTGCCACCAGCAGAGAGAGATATGAGCAGTTCTTC,CATSRERYEQFF
-,TRBJ2-2,TRBV4-2,TRBD1,TGTGCCAGCAGCCCGTTACAGGGGATGATGGCCGGGGAGCTGTTTTTT,CASSPLQGMMAGELFF
-,TRBJ1-1,TRBV10-1,-,TGCGCCAGCAGTATTATGGTTGGGACTGAAGCTTTCTTT,CASSIMVGTEAFF
-,TRBJ1-6,TRBV28,-,TGTGCCAGCAGTTTAGCGTGGGATAATTCACCCCTCCACTTT,CASSLAWDNSPLHF
-,TRBJ2-5,TRBV28,-,TGTGCCAGCAGCCAACGTGGGGGGGCGAGGTCAAAGACCCAGTACTTC,CASSQRGGARSKTQYF
-,TRBJ2-7,TRBV7-2,TRBD2,TGTGCCAGCAGCTTAGGGCCCCTAGCGGGACGGTACGAGCAGTACTTC,CASSLGPLAGRYEQYF
-,TRBJ1-6,TRBV2,TRBD1,TGTGCCAGCAGGCTTGACAGGGGAGGCTCACCCCTCCACTTT,CASRLDRGGSPLHF
-,TRBJ1-1,TRBV5-1,-,TGCGCCAGCAGCCTTCAGAAGGGGACTGAAGCTTTCTTT,CASSLQKGTEAFF
-,TRBJ1-1,TRBV7-8,-,TGTGCCAGCAGCTTACTGGCGAACACTGAAGCTTTCTTT,CASSLLANTEAFF
many,TRBJ1-2,TRBV25-1,TRBD1,TGTGCCAGTCGACAGGGGGCAGAGTATGGCTACACCTTC,CASRQGAEYGYTF
once,TRBJ1-4,TRBV6-6,-,TGTGCCAGCAGCCCACGGGGCTCGAATGAAAAACTGTTTTTT,CASSPRGSNEKLFF
few,TRBJ2-1,TRBV5-6,-,TGTGCCAGCAGCTTGAAATCGGGGGATGAGCAGTTCTTC,CASSLKSGDEQFF
few,TRBJ2-4,TRBV4-1,TRBD1,TGCGCCAGCAGCCAGAGACAGGGGGACATTCAGTACTTC,CASSQRQGDIQYF
-,TRBJ2-5,TRBV2,TRBD2,TGTGCCAGCCTGAGCGGGAACCAAGAGACCCAGTACTTC,CASLSGNQETQYF
once,TRBJ1-2,TRBV30,-,TGTGCCTGGAGTGTTTTCAGAGACATTAACTATGGCTACACCTTC,CAWSVFRDINYGYTF
many,TRBJ2-3,TRBV10-3,TRBD2,TGTGCCATCAGTAGAACTAGCGCTCGCACAGATACGCAGTATTTT,CAISRTSARTDTQYF
-,TRBJ2-3,TRBV27,-,TGTGCCAGCAGTTTCAGGGGGACTGGCACAGATACGCAGTATTTT,CASSFRGTGTDTQYF
-,TRBJ2-7,TRBV6-1,-,TGTGCCAGCAGTGAAGCGCGGGGTAGGGGGGAAGCCTACGAGCAGTACTTC,CASSEARGRGEAYEQYF
-,TRBJ2-7,TRBV15,TRBD1,TGTGCCACCAGCAGACCAGGGACAGCCTACGAGCAGTACTTC,CATSRPGTAYEQYF
many,TRBJ1-1,TRBV11-2,-,TGTGCCTGCGGGGAACAGGGTAACACTGAAGCTTTCTTT,CACGEQGNTEAFF
-,TRBJ1-1,TRBV4-2,-,TGTGCCAGCAGCACACAGCTTATGAACACTGAAGCTTTCTTT,CASSTQLMNTEAFF
-,TRBJ1-5,TRBV19,-,TGTGCCAGTAGTATGGTCACCGGGAAGAGCAATCAGCCCCAGCATTTT,CASSMVTGKSNQPQHF
once,TRBJ1-2,TRBV10-3,-,TGTGCCATCAGTGATGGACAGCCTAACACTAACTATGGCTACACCTTC,CAISDGQPNTNYGYTF
-,TRBJ2-3,TRBV30,TRBD2,TGTGCCTGGAGTGTACTCGCTAGCGGGTACACAGATACGCAGTATTTT,CAWSVLASGYTDTQYF
-,TRBJ1-5,TRBV15,-,TGTGCCACCAGTCGTCGGGACACCTATCAGCCCCAGCATTTT,CATSRRDTYQPQHF
-,TRBJ2-5,TRBV2,TRBD2,TGTGCCAGCAGTGAGGGCGGGAGGGCCTTTGAGACCCAGTACTTC,CASSEGGRAFETQYF